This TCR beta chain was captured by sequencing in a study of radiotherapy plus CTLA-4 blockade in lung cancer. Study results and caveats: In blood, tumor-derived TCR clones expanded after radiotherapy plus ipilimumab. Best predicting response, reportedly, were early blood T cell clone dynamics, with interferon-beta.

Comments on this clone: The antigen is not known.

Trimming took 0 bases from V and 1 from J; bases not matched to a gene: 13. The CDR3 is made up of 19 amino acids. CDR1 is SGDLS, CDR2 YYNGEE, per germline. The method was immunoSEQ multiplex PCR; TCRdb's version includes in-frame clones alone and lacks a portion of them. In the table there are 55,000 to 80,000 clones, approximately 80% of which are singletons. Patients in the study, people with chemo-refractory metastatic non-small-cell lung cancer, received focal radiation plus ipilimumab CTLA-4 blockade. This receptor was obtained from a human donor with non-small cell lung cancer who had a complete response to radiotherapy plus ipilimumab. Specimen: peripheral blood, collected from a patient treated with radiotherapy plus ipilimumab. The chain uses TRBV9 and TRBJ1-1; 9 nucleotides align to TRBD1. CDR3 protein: CASSVAPLGQGYGNTEAFF. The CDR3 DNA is TGTGCCAGCAGCGTAGCTCCCCTTGGACAGGGGTACGGGAACACTGAAGCTTTCTTT.